Below, 24 T cell receptor beta chains from the same sample are listed, as sequenced in a study of T cells in Graves' hyperthyroidism and ophthalmopathy. RNA transcripts were the template for amplifying TCR beta CDR3 regions. First-round RT-PCR of the TCR CDR3 relied on the HTBI primer set. TCRdb re-analysed the multiplex PCR reads in MiXCR, keeping a single row per CDR3 protein. Seen here are around 480,000 distinct CDR3 sequences, approximately 14% observed once, and the top ten hold roughly 17%. The sample taken for sequencing was blood. The receptors come from a woman younger than 30 with Graves' hyperthyroidism.

This clonotype was detected a few times. The J gene is TRBJ1-1, the V gene TRBV3-1, with a possible D match to TRBD1 (5 bases). Germline assignment: CDR1 LGHDT and CDR2 YNNKEL (reference sequence). This CDR3 has 15 amino acids. V lost 1 base to trimming and J lost 6 bases, with 15 bases between them. In nucleotides, the CDR3 is TGTGCCAGCAGCCAAGGGGTGACAGTATCCTCTGAAGCTTTCTTT. Translation gives CASSQGVTVSSEAFF.

This clonotype appeared once. The CDR3 spells CATRQNNQPQHF. CDR3 nucleotide sequence: TGTGCCACCAGACAGAACAATCAGCCCCAGCATTTT. This chain connects TRBV19 to TRBJ1-5; maybe TRBD1 (5 bases). V was cut by 10 bases and J by 3 bases, with 10 bases left in between. CDR1 and CDR2 from the germline V gene are LNHDA and SQIVND (reference sequence). The CDR3 contains 12 residues.

The sample holds many counts of this clonotype. The chain couples TRBV14 to TRBJ2-1; D possibly corresponds to TRBD2 (6 bases). V dropped 4 bases and J dropped 6 bases, with 19 bases sitting between them. CDR1 is SGHDN, CDR2 FVKESK, per germline. The CDR3 has 16 amino acids. DNA of the CDR3: TGTGCCAGCAGCCCACTTCGTGGTAGCGGAACCAATGAGCAGTTCTTC. This sequence encodes CASSPLRGSGTNEQFF. The variable domain in full, completed from reference TRBV14 and TRBJ2-1, reads EAGVTQFPSHSVIEKGQTVTLRCDPISGHDNLYWYRRVMGKEIKFLLHFVKESKQDESGMPNNRFLAERTGGTYSTLKVQPAELEDSGVYFCASSPLRGSGTNEQFFGPGTRLTVL.

The V and J genes are TRBV20-1 and TRBJ2-2; 9 nucleotides match TRBD2. This CDR3 is 19 amino acids long. The ends lost 6 bases at V and 0 bases at J; junction bases unmatched: 17. From germline, CDR1 is DFQATT and CDR2 SNEGSKA (reference sequence). CDR3 sequence: CSAEQGIAGDLANTGELFF. DNA of the CDR3: TGCAGTGCGGAACAGGGGATAGCGGGAGACCTAGCGAACACCGGGGAGCTGTTTTTT.

This clonotype has just a few counts. This rearrangement joins TRBV5-6 to TRBJ2-3, with D possibly being TRBD2 (5 bases). Trimming shortened V by 1 base and J by 1 base, and 10 bases separated the two germline ends. CDR3 size: 15 residues. Germline CDR1 reads SGHDT; CDR2 reads YYEEEE. This CDR3 reads CASSLRTFGTDTQYF. For the CDR3, the DNA is TGTGCCAGCAGCTTGAGGACTTTTGGCACAGATACGCAGTATTTT.

The J gene is TRBJ2-1, the V gene TRBV5-6, with 7 bases fitting TRBD2. After removal of 0 bases from V and 7 bases from J, the junction contained 7 bases not matched to a gene. The CDR3 has 15 amino acids. CDR1 SGHDT and CDR2 YYEEEE come from the germline V gene. The CDR3 DNA is TGTGCCAGCAGCTTGGTGCGCGGGAGAGGGAATGAGCAGTTCTTC. Its translation: CASSLVRGRGNEQFF.

This clonotype was observed at least ten times. The V and J genes are TRBV12-3 or TRBV12-4 and TRBJ1-2; D gene unclear. The V gene lost 0 bases and the J gene lost 4 bases, with 9 bases spanning the gap. The CDR3 has 14 amino acids. The CDR3 region is CASSLALEGYGYTF. CDR3 coding DNA: TGTGCCAGCAGTTTAGCGCTCGAGGGCTATGGCTACACCTTC.

There are many counts of this clonotype. J is TRBJ1-6 and V is TRBV20-1, with D possibly TRBD1 on 5 matching bases. CDR3 length: 16 residues. Germline assignment: CDR1 DFQATT and CDR2 SNEGSKA (reference sequence). V gave up 6 bases and J gave up 10 bases, with 25 bases separating them. CDR3 in amino acids: CSASSQGYRNDSPLHF. The CDR3 nucleotides read TGCAGTGCCTCATCCCAGGGATACAGAAACGACTCACCCCTCCACTTT.

This clonotype showed up many times. The rearrangement links TRBV14 to TRBJ1-6; D remains ambiguous. Between the trimmed V and J ends, which lost 0 bases and 7 bases, there was a span of 10 bases. CDR1 and CDR2 (germline): SGHDN, FVKESK. The CDR3 is 15 amino acids. In DNA form, the CDR3 reads TGTGCCAGCAGCCAAGATTGGCAACTAAATTCACCCCTCCACTTT. It specifies CASSQDWQLNSPLHF.

The sample holds many counts of this clonotype. The genes are TRBV18 and TRBJ1-4; TRBD1 matches at 9 bases. The CDR3 is made up of 15 amino acids. Unmatched junction bases numbered 0, after V lost 0 bases and J lost 4 bases. Germline V gives CDR1 KGHSH, CDR2 LQKENI. The CDR3 DNA follows: TGTGCCAGCTCACCACCGACAGGGGGTAATGAAAAACTGTTTTTT. Residues: CASSPPTGGNEKLFF.

This clonotype was picked up many times. This rearrangement joins TRBV27 to TRBJ1-1; unclear D gene. This CDR3 has 11 amino acids. V dropped 4 bases and J dropped 4 bases, with 4 bases sitting between them. Per germline, CDR1 MNHEY and CDR2 SMNVEV (reference sequence). The CDR3 here is CASSSITEAFF. Written as DNA, the CDR3 is TGTGCCAGCAGTTCAATCACTGAAGCTTTCTTT.

This clonotype was seen many times. The chain carries TRBV9 and TRBJ2-3, with D uncertain. Germline V gene data show CDR1 as SGDLS and CDR2 as YYNGEE. The germline V and J ends were trimmed by 0 bases and 5 bases, with 10 bases remaining between them. The CDR3 has 14 amino acids. This CDR3 is CASSVDGREDTQYF. CDR3 in DNA: TGTGCCAGCAGCGTAGATGGTAGGGAAGATACGCAGTATTTT.

For this clonotype: A much more abundant neighbour one base away suggests this may be a read error. The V and J genes are TRBV6-5 and TRBJ2-7, with 9 bases identical to TRBD2. Germline assignment: CDR1 MNHEY and CDR2 SVGAGI. This CDR3 comprises 15 residues. J lost 6 bases, V lost 6 bases, and 12 bases had no gene match. The CDR3 spells CASSRGTSPYCEQYF. CDR3 DNA: TGTGCCAGCAGCCGAGGGACTAGCCCATACTGCGAGCAGTACTTC.

This clonotype was picked up many times. The J gene is TRBJ1-1, the V gene TRBV10-2; no clear D. V was cut by 5 bases and J by 5 bases, with 12 bases left in between. The CDR3 consists of 13 residues. In germline, CDR1 is WSHSY, CDR2 SAAADI. The chain's CDR3 is CASSLGYRTEAFF. CDR3 nucleotide sequence: TGCGCCAGCAGTCTCGGCTACCGGACTGAAGCTTTCTTT.

This clonotype was found many times. The rearrangement uses TRBV6-5 and TRBJ1-2; D is possibly TRBD1 (5 bases). This CDR3 is built from 14 residues. The germline V gene encodes CDR1 MNHEY and CDR2 SVGAGI. V dropped 2 bases and J dropped 2 bases, with 9 bases sitting between them. CDR3 in amino acids: CASSYKGPNYGYTF. Written as DNA, the CDR3 is TGTGCCAGCAGTTACAAGGGGCCAAACTATGGCTACACCTTC.

Only a few counts were recorded for this clonotype. The chain carries TRBV20-1 and TRBJ2-7; D unresolved. The CDR3 is made up of 18 amino acids. Trimming stripped 1 base from V and 0 bases from J, with 22 bases between. Germline V gene lookup returns CDR1 DFQATT and CDR2 SNEGSKA (reference sequence). The CDR3 DNA reads TGCAGTGCTAGAGTTAGTTCTGTAGGGCAACAAGGCTCCTACGAGCAGTACTTC. As protein: CSARVSSVGQQGSYEQYF.

This clonotype was found many times. This chain uses TRBV20-1 with TRBJ2-5; D gene uncertain. Germline V gene sequence: CDR1 DFQATT, CDR2 SNEGSKA (reference sequence). Deletions cut 3 bases from V and 7 bases from J, with 9 bases between. This CDR3 contains 11 residues. CDR3 amino acids: CSASPSATQYF. The CDR3 coding sequence is TGCAGTGCTAGTCCCTCAGCGACCCAGTACTTC.

CDR3 in DNA: TGTGCCAGCAGACCGGGACTAGCTCCCTACGAGCAGTACTTC. Encoded protein: CASRPGLAPYEQYF. This sequence joins TRBV12-3 or TRBV12-4 and TRBJ2-7, with TRBD2 identical over 9 bases. V lost 6 bases and J lost 2; bases outside the gene matches: 5. The CDR3 runs 14 residues.

This clonotype was found many times. The gene calls are TRBV11-2 and TRBJ2-1; D is possibly TRBD2 (5 bases). The CDR3 contains 13 residues. V lost 2 bases to trimming and J lost 7 bases, with 9 bases between them. From germline, CDR1 is SGHAT and CDR2 FQNNGV. The CDR3 DNA is TGTGCCAGCAGCTTAAACGGCGGGAATGAGCAGTTCTTC. Its translation is CASSLNGGNEQFF.

This clonotype was detected a few times. The chain couples TRBV20-1 to TRBJ2-7; perhaps TRBD1 as D (6 bases). The CDR3 consists of 13 residues. Germline V gene data show CDR1 as DFQATT and CDR2 as SNEGSKA (reference sequence). The ends were cut back, 4 bases at V and 5 bases at J, with 15 bases in the middle. The CDR3 reads CSATAQGWNEQYF. For the CDR3, the DNA is TGCAGTGCTACCGCACAGGGATGGAACGAGCAGTACTTC.

This clonotype was seen ten or more times. The chain links TRBV9 to TRBJ2-4, with 8 bases fitting TRBD1. The J segment lost 3 bases and the V segment lost 2 bases, leaving 4 bases of the junction unmatched. Germline CDR1 and CDR2: SGDLS and YYNGEE. The CDR3 runs 15 residues. CDR3 amino acids: CASSVAGQGKNIQYF. In DNA, the CDR3 is TGTGCCAGCAGCGTCGCTGGACAGGGCAAAAACATTCAGTACTTC.

The rearrangement uses TRBV6-1 and TRBJ2-1; 7 bases align to TRBD2. Germline values: CDR1 MNHNS, CDR2 SASEGT. The length of the CDR3 is 14 residues. With 4 bases clipped from V and 10 bases from J, the junction kept 10 bases outside the gene matches. The CDR3 DNA reads as TGTGCCAGCAGTGGCCGACTCGGGAGGCTCGAGCAGTTCTTC. Amino acid sequence: CASSGRLGRLEQFF.

This clonotype was counted ten times or more. The rearrangement uses TRBV5-1 and TRBJ2-7; D remains unclear. In germline, CDR1 is SGHRS, CDR2 YFSETQ. This CDR3 is built from 15 residues. V was shortened by 0 bases and J by 0 bases, with 10 bases between the two germline ends. Here the CDR3 DNA reads TGCGCCAGCAGCTTGGGGACCCCGAGCTCCTACGAGCAGTACGTC. Translation: CASSLGTPSSYEQYV.

This clonotype was seen a few times. This rearrangement joins TRBV19 to TRBJ1-1; D is unclear. CDR1 LNHDA and CDR2 SQIVND come from the germline V gene (reference sequence). Trimming took 4 bases from V and 0 from J, leaving 15 bases between them. This CDR3 region has 16 residues. CDR3 in amino acids: CASSNLPGTMNTEAFF. CDR3 in DNA: TGTGCCAGTAGTAACCTCCCAGGAACCATGAACACTGAAGCTTTCTTT.